This T cell receptor (beta chain) came from a study of blood T cell repertoires in COVID-19. Overall study context: Sites across the United States, Italy and Spain contributed samples from acute and convalescent COVID-19. Sources were T cells, B-cell-depleted T cells, or PBMCs; the material itself was cDNA or gDNA.

This CDR3 is built from 15 residues. J was trimmed by 5 bases and V by 0 bases; bases with no gene match: 7. The germline V gene encodes CDR1 GTSNPN and CDR2 SVGIG (reference sequence). Authors' processing steps: Counts of nucleated cells, estimated from reference gene primer amplification, were obtained. The repertoire was sequenced with immunoSEQ multiplex PCR; TCRdb's copy has only in-frame clones and lacks some. V and J calls and clone size follow that table, whereas D and trimming were derived from the DNA. Of 200,000 or so clones in the sample, 70% to 90% were seen once. The sequence was obtained from a woman in her 70s with active or convalescent COVID-19. The sample consisted of peripheral blood. The J gene is TRBJ2-3, the V gene TRBV30, with 8 bases fitting TRBD1. CDR3 coding DNA: TGTGCCTGGAGTGTACGCTGGACAGGGCAAGATACGCAGTATTTT. This encodes CAWSVRWTGQDTQYF.